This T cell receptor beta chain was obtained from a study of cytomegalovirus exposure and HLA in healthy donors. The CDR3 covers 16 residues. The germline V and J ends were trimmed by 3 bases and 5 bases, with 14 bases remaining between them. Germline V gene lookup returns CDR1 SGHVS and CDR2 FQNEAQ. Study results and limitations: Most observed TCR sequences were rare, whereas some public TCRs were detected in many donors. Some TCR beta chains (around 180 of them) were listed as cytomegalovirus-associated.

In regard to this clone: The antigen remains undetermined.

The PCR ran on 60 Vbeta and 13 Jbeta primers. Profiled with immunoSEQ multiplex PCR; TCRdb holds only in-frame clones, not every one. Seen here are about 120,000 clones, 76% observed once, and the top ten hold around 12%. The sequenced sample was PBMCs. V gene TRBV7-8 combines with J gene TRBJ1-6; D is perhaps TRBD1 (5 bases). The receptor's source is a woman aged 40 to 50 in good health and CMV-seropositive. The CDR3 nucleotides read TGTGCCAGCAGCTTTCAAGCGGGACGAGATAATTCACCCCTCCACTTT. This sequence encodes CASSFQAGRDNSPLHF.